One sample yielded the 8 T cell receptor beta chains listed below, sequenced in a study of response to subunit inactivated influenza vaccine. MiXCR was run by TCRdb on the RT-PCR reads, yielding one entry per CDR3 protein. This table has 500,000 or so distinct CDR3 sequences, approximately 15% appearing once. The sample consisted of CD4+ T cells sorted from PBMCs, taken roughly 24 months after vaccination. The receptors shown here come from a man aged 50-75 years who received an inactivated influenza vaccine.

This clonotype was recorded a few times. The DNA for the CDR3 is TGTGCCAGCAGTTACTCCTCGGGGGACTATGGCTACACCTTC. Protein: CASSYSSGDYGYTF. V is TRBV6-5 and J is TRBJ1-2; D may be TRBD1 (5 bases). This CDR3 region has 14 residues. V was clipped by 0 bases and J by 3 bases, with 8 bases between them. The germline gives CDR1 MNHEY, CDR2 SVGAGI.

This chain connects TRBV6-2 or TRBV6-3 to TRBJ2-4, with 7 bases identical to TRBD1. The CDR3 spans 15 residues. Losses at the gene ends were 4 bases for V and 1 base for J; bases not matched to a gene: 4. CDR1 is MNHEY, CDR2 SVGEGT, per germline. CDR3 in amino acids: CASSWTTGAKNIQYF. CDR3 DNA sequence: TGTGCCAGCAGTTGGACGACAGGGGCCAAAAACATTCAGTACTTC.

This chain uses TRBV6-2 or TRBV6-3 with TRBJ2-6, with D possibly TRBD1 on 6 matching bases. The CDR3 covers 13 residues. Germline CDR1 MNHEY, CDR2 SVGEGT. Trimming removed 8 bases from V and 2 bases from J, with 7 bases in between. CDR3 sequence: CASHRAGANVLTF. The CDR3 DNA sequence: TGTGCCAGCCACAGGGCTGGGGCCAACGTCCTGACTTTC.

This clonotype was recorded a few times. The chain is built from TRBV5-1 and TRBJ2-7; 12 bases map to TRBD2. V was pared by 1 base and J by 2 bases, with 1 base of the junction left unmatched. The CDR3 has 15 amino acids. Germline V lookup: CDR1 SGHRS, CDR2 YFSETQ. Written as DNA, the CDR3 is TGCGCCAGCAGCTTGAGGACTAGCGGGACCTACGAGCAGTACTTC. Its protein product is CASSLRTSGTYEQYF.

This clonotype was detected a few times. This chain links TRBV4-3 with TRBJ2-1, with D unclear. Germline CDR1 LGHNA, CDR2 YSLEER. The CDR3 consists of 15 residues. V lost 4 bases, J lost 6 bases, and 16 bases lay in between. The CDR3 loop reads CASSLSAGVGNEQFF. For the CDR3, the DNA is TGCGCCAGCAGCCTAAGTGCCGGTGTGGGCAATGAGCAGTTCTTC.

This clonotype occurred once. A read error may account for a junction end that differs from germline. This chain uses TRBV7-3 with TRBJ2-1; tentatively, D is TRBD1 or TRBD2 (5 bases each). Per the germline V gene, CDR1 is SGHTA and CDR2 is FQGTGA. The CDR3 has 12 amino acids. The CDR3 here is CASSLTMGELFF. CDR3 coding DNA: TGTGCCAGCAGCTTAACGATGGGGGAGCTGTTCTTC.

The V gene is TRBV4-2, the J gene TRBJ1-4; D remains ambiguous. The V end was cut by 0 bases, the J end by 0 bases, with 8 bases between. Germline CDR1 is LGHNA and CDR2 is YNFKEQ. The length of the CDR3 is 16 residues. The CDR3 is CASSQDEQATNEKLFF. The DNA for the CDR3 is TGTGCCAGCAGCCAAGATGAGCAAGCAACTAATGAAAAACTGTTTTTT.

This clonotype has a handful of counts. V is TRBV6-2 or TRBV6-3 and J is TRBJ2-4; D is undetermined. Germline V gene lookup returns CDR1 MNHEY and CDR2 SVGEGT. The CDR3 contains 16 residues. Trimming removed 6 bases from V and 0 bases from J, with 15 bases in between. CDR3 coding DNA: TGTGCCAGCAGGCGTACCGAAGAGGTAGCCAAAAACATTCAGTACTTC. Its protein product is CASRRTEEVAKNIQYF.